The subject of this entry is one T cell receptor beta chain. V was cut by 6 bases and J by 4 bases, with 12 bases left in between. The CDR3 contains 13 residues. The germline V gene has CDR1 MNHEY and CDR2 SVGAGI. This sample was included in a study of blood T cell repertoires in COVID-19. On the study more broadly: Samples representing acute and convalescent COVID-19 were sourced from the United States, Italy and Spain. The cDNA or gDNA used as material had been derived from T cells, B-cell-depleted T cells, or PBMCs.

As originally analysed: Amplification of reference gene primers was used by the study to estimate nucleated cell counts. Generated by immunoSEQ multiplex PCR, the TCRdb table keeps only in-frame clones and is missing some. V, J and clone size are taken as reported in that table, and D and trimming were inferred from the DNA itself. The data hold about 110,000 clones, with roughly 70% observed a single time. The TCR sequence derives from a human donor with acute or convalescent COVID-19. The donor label of this sample is uncertain. J is TRBJ2-5 and V is TRBV6-5, with TRBD1 as a possible D gene (5 bases). Sequenced input: peripheral blood. CDR3 in DNA: TGTGCCAGCAGATTTCAGGGCGGAGAGACCCAGTACTTC. Protein sequence: CASRFQGGETQYF.